This is a list of T cell receptor beta chains from one sample in a study of post-analysis software for immune sequencing data. TCRdb fed the PCR reads into MiXCR, producing one record per CDR3 protein. The sample lists 800,000 to 950,000 distinct CDR3 sequences, roughly 50% occurring once. Sequencing input: blood. The receptor source for this set is a girl aged 10 to 17 with multiple sclerosis. Both conserved end residues are part of each CDR3. A D gene is named only where the DNA matches it firmly. Clone size is not always given. Where it is, it says once, few, many or a class for expanded clones.

J gene: TRBJ2-5; V gene: TRBV20-1; D gene: NA; clone size: NA; CDR3 DNA: TGCAGTGCTAGAGGGGGGAGTAAACTTCACAAAGAGACCCAGTACTTC; CDR3 protein: CSARGGSKLHKETQYF
J gene: TRBJ2-3; V gene: TRBV12-3/TRBV12-4; D gene: NA; clone size: once; CDR3 DNA: TGTGCCAGCAGTTGGAGAGTTAGCGCAGATACGCAGTATTTT; CDR3 protein: CASSWRVSADTQYF
J gene: TRBJ2-5; V gene: TRBV18; D gene: TRBD2; clone size: once; CDR3 DNA: TGTGCCAGCTCCCGAGATCAGCGGAGCGGGGTCCAAGAGACCCAGTACTTC; CDR3 protein: CASSRDQRSGVQETQYF
J gene: TRBJ1-2; V gene: TRBV7-9; D gene: NA; clone size: NA; CDR3 DNA: TGTGCCAGCAGCCCCATCCGGGGGGCCGGGGATAAGGCTAACTATGGCTACACCTTC; CDR3 protein: CASSPIRGAGDKANYGYTF
J gene: TRBJ2-7; V gene: TRBV12-3/TRBV12-4; D gene: TRBD1; clone size: NA; CDR3 DNA: TGTGCCAGCAGGGACAGGGGGCAGTACGAGCAGTACTTC; CDR3 protein: CASRDRGQYEQYF
J gene: TRBJ1-2; V gene: TRBV6-6; D gene: NA; clone size: few; CDR3 DNA: TGTGCCAGCAGTTACCATAAGGGGCCTGGCTACACCTTC; CDR3 protein: CASSYHKGPGYTF
J gene: TRBJ1-2; V gene: TRBV11-2; D gene: NA; clone size: NA; CDR3 DNA: TGTGCCAGCAGCTTAACTGACACGTCCTCTAACTATGGCTACACCTTC; CDR3 protein: CASSLTDTSSNYGYTF
J gene: TRBJ1-6; V gene: TRBV12-3/TRBV12-4; D gene: TRBD1; clone size: NA; CDR3 DNA: TGTGCCAGCGGCATGACAGGGGGCATTTCACCCCTCCACTTT; CDR3 protein: CASGMTGGISPLHF
J gene: TRBJ2-5; V gene: TRBV29-1; D gene: NA; clone size: NA; CDR3 DNA: TGCAGCGTTGAACGGTGGCAAGAGACCCAGTACTTC; CDR3 protein: CSVERWQETQYF
J gene: TRBJ1-1; V gene: TRBV25-1; D gene: NA; clone size: few; CDR3 DNA: TGTGCCAGCAGTGAACCGGGGGGAGGGTACGCTTTCTTT; CDR3 protein: CASSEPGGGYAFF
J gene: TRBJ1-2; V gene: TRBV29-1; D gene: NA; clone size: few; CDR3 DNA: TGCAGCGTCGTCAGGGGAGACTATGGCTACACCTTC; CDR3 protein: CSVVRGDYGYTF
J gene: TRBJ1-5; V gene: TRBV28; D gene: NA; clone size: NA; CDR3 DNA: TGTGCCAGCAGCCCCAGGTTAATTCAGCCCCAGCATTTT; CDR3 protein: CASSPRLIQPQHF
J gene: TRBJ2-7; V gene: TRBV7-2; D gene: NA; clone size: NA; CDR3 DNA: TGTGCCAACAGCCGGGATTGGTCAAGAGGCTCCTACGAGCAGTACTTC; CDR3 protein: CANSRDWSRGSYEQYF
J gene: TRBJ1-1; V gene: TRBV21-1; D gene: NA; clone size: once; CDR3 DNA: TGTGCCAGCAGCGTCCACAGGTGTATGAACACTGAAGCTTTCTTT; CDR3 protein: CASSVHRCMNTEAFF
J gene: TRBJ1-1; V gene: TRBV7-6; D gene: NA; clone size: NA; CDR3 DNA: TGTGCCAGCAGCACCAGTGAGAACACTGAAGCTTTCTTT; CDR3 protein: CASSTSENTEAFF
J gene: TRBJ2-5; V gene: TRBV5-1; D gene: TRBD2; clone size: NA; CDR3 DNA: TGCGCCAGCAGCTTGAGCGGGAGCCCGCAAGAGACCCAGTACTTC; CDR3 protein: CASSLSGSPQETQYF
J gene: TRBJ2-1; V gene: TRBV20-1; D gene: NA; clone size: NA; CDR3 DNA: TGCAGTGCTACGGGCCCCCGGGGCAATGAGCAGTTCTTC; CDR3 protein: CSATGPRGNEQFF
J gene: TRBJ1-5; V gene: TRBV3-1; D gene: NA; clone size: NA; CDR3 DNA: TGTGCCAGCAGCCAAGATCCCGCGGATCATAGCAATCAGCCCCAGCATTTT; CDR3 protein: CASSQDPADHSNQPQHF
J gene: TRBJ2-7; V gene: TRBV7-6; D gene: NA; clone size: NA; CDR3 DNA: TGTGCCAGCAGCTTAGGACAGGACATGAGCGAGCAGTACTTC; CDR3 protein: CASSLGQDMSEQYF